One and the same sample provided the 5 T cell receptor beta chains below, sequenced in a study of early T cells in non-severe SARS-CoV-2 infection. MiXCR, applied by TCRdb to the 5' RACE reads, yields one record per CDR3 protein. The sample yields roughly 81,000 distinct CDR3 sequences, about 12% seen once. The sample was whole blood. The origin of the receptors is an adult who was a healthcare worker with PCR-confirmed SARS-CoV-2 infection or an uninfected control (not recorded which).

The gene calls are TRBV20-1 and TRBJ2-7; D is uncertain. The length of the CDR3 is 12 residues. The germline V gene has CDR1 DFQATT and CDR2 SNEGSKA (reference sequence). Between the trimmed V and J ends, which lost 0 bases and 3 bases, there was a span of 6 bases. This chain's CDR3 is CSARDKGYEQYF. CDR3 coding DNA: TGCAGTGCTAGAGATAAGGGCTACGAGCAGTACTTC.

The V gene is TRBV7-3, the J gene TRBJ2-3, with D hard to call. From germline, CDR1 is SGHTA and CDR2 FQGTGA. The CDR3 spans 13 residues. Trimming shortened V by 2 bases and J by 6 bases, and 9 bases separated the two germline ends. The CDR3 here is CASSLGPGDTQYF. In DNA form, the CDR3 reads TGTGCCAGCAGCTTAGGTCCCGGGGATACGCAGTATTTT.

In its sample, this clonotype was seen many times. The chain has TRBV11-3 and TRBJ2-2; no clear D. Between the trimmed V and J ends, which lost 0 bases and 2 bases, there was a span of 7 bases. The germline V gene has CDR1 SGHNT and CDR2 YENEEA. This CDR3 is 15 amino acids long. The CDR3 reads CASSLDLRNTGELFF. DNA of the CDR3: TGTGCCAGCAGCTTAGATCTCCGAAACACCGGGGAGCTGTTTTTT.

The CDR3 bases are TGTGCCAGCAGTTTGGGAGGACAGGCCTATCAGCCCCAGCATTTT. This encodes CASSLGGQAYQPQHF. The J gene is TRBJ1-5, the V gene TRBV28, with TRBD1 matching over 7 bases. Looked up from germline, CDR1 is MDHEN and CDR2 is SYDVKM. The CDR3 sequence is 15 residues long. Trimming removed 3 bases from V and 5 bases from J; junction bases left unmatched: 7.

This clonotype was counted a few times. The chain couples TRBV7-9 to TRBJ2-5, with TRBD1 matching 7 bases. The CDR3 has 16 amino acids. The germline V gene encodes CDR1 SEHNR and CDR2 FQNEAQ (reference sequence). Trimming removed 1 base from V and 3 bases from J; junction bases left unmatched: 8. The CDR3 loop is CASSLEGRGTEETQYF. The CDR3 DNA is TGTGCCAGCAGCTTAGAGGGCAGGGGGACAGAAGAGACCCAGTACTTC. Complete variable domain (other parts from reference TRBV7-9 and TRBJ2-5): DTGVSQNPRHKITKRGQNVTFRCDPISEHNRLYWYRQTLGQGPEFLTYFQNEAQLEKSRLLSDRFSAERPKGSFSTLEIQRTEQGDSAMYLCASSLEGRGTEETQYFGPGTRLLVL.